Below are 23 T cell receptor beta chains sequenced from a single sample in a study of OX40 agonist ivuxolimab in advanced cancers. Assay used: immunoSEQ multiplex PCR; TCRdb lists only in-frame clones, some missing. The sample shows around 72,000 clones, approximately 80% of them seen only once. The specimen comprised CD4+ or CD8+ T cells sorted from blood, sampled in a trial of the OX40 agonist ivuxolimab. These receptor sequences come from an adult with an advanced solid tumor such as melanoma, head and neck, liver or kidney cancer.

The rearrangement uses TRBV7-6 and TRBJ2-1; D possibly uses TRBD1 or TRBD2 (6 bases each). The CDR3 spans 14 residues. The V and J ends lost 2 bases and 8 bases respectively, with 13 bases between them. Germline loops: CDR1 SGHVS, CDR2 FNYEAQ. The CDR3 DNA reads TGTGCCAGCAGCTTAAGGGGGGCCATTGATGAGCAGTTCTTC. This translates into CASSLRGAIDEQFF. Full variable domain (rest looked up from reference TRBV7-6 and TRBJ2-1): GAGVSQSPRYKVTKRGQDVALRCDPISGHVSLYWYRQALGQGPEFLTYFNYEAQQDKSGLPNDRFSAERPEGSISTLTIQRTEQRDSAMYRCASSLRGAIDEQFFGPGTRLTVL.

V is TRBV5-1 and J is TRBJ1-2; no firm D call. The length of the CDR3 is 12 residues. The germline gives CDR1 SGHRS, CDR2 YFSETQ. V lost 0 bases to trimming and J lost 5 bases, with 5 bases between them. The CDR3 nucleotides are TGCGCCAGCAGCTTGGAGAGTTATGGCTACACCTTC. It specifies CASSLESYGYTF.

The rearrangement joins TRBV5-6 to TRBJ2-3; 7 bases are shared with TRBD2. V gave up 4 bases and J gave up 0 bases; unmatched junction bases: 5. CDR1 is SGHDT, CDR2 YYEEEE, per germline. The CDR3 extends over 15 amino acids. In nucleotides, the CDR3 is TGTGCCAGCAGCGCCAAGCGGGGTAGCACAGATACGCAGTATTTT. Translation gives CASSAKRGSTDTQYF.

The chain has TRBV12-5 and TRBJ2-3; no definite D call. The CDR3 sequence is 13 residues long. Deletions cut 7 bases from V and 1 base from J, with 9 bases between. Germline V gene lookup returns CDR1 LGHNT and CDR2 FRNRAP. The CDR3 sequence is CASEASGTDTQYF. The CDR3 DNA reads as TGTGCTAGTGAGGCTAGTGGCACAGATACGCAGTATTTT.

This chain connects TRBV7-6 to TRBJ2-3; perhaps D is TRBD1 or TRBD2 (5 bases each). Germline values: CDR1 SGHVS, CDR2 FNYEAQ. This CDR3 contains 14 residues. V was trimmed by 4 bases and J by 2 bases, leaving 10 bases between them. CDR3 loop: CASSSGPATDTQYF. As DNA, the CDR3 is TGTGCCAGCAGCTCGGGACCAGCCACAGATACGCAGTATTTT.

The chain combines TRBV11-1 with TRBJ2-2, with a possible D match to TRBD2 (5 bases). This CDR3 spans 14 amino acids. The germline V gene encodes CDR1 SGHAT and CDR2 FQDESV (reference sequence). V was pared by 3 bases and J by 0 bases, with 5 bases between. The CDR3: CASSLRANTGELFF. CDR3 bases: TGTGCCAGCAGCTTGAGGGCGAACACCGGGGAGCTGTTTTTT.

The CDR3 loop reads CASSTSVIRNSPLHF. CDR3 DNA: TGTGCCAGTAGTACCTCAGTTATCAGGAATTCACCCCTCCACTTT. V gene TRBV19 combines with J gene TRBJ1-6; no firm D call. Between the trimmed V and J ends, which lost 4 bases and 7 bases, there was a span of 14 bases. The CDR3 totals 15 residues. CDR1 is LNHDA, CDR2 SQIVND, per germline (reference sequence).

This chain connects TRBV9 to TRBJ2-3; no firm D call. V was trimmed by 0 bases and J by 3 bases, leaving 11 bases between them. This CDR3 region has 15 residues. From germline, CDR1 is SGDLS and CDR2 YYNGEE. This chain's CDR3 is CASSVGAIRTDTQYF. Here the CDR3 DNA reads TGTGCCAGCAGCGTAGGAGCCATACGTACAGATACGCAGTATTTT.

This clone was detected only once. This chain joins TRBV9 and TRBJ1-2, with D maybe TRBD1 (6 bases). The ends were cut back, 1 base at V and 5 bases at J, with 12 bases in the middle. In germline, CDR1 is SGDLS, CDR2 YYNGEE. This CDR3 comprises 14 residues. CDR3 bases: TGTGCCAGCAGCGTAACCGGGGGCGATTATGGCTACACCTTC. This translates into CASSVTGGDYGYTF.

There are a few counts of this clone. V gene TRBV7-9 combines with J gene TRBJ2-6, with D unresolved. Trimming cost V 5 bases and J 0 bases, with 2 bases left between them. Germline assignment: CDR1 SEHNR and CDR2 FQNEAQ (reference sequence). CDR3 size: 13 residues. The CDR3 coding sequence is TGTGCCAGCAGCCCCTCTGGGGCCAACGTCCTGACTTTC. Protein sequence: CASSPSGANVLTF.

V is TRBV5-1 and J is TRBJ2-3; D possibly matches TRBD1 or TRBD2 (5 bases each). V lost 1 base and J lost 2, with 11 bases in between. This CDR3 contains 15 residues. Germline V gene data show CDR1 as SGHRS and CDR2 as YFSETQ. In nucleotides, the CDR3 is TGCGCCAGCAGCTTGTCCGGGACCTACACAGATACGCAGTATTTT. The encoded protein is CASSLSGTYTDTQYF.

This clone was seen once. CDR3 residues: CASSLDLDRVTDTQYF. Here the CDR3 DNA reads TGTGCCAGCAGCTTAGATCTGGACAGGGTGACAGATACGCAGTATTTT. This chain joins TRBV11-2 and TRBJ2-3; 8 nucleotides agree with TRBD1. The CDR3 has 16 residues. The germline CDR1 and CDR2 sequences are SGHAT and FQNNGV. Trimming cost V 0 bases and J 3 bases; bases outside gene matches: 5.

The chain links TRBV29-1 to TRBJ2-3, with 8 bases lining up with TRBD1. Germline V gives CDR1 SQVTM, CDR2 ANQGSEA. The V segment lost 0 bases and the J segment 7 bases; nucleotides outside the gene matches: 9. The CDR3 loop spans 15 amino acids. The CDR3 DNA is TGCAGCGTTGAAGATCCGGGACAGGCTAGGCATACGCAGTATTTT. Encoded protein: CSVEDPGQARHTQYF.

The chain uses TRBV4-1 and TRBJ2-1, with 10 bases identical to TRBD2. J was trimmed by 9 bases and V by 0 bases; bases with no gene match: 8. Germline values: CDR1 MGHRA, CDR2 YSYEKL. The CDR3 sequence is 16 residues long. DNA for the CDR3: TGCGCCAGCAGCCAAGAGGGGGCTAGCGGGAGAGCTGAGCAGTTCTTC. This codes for CASSQEGASGRAEQFF.

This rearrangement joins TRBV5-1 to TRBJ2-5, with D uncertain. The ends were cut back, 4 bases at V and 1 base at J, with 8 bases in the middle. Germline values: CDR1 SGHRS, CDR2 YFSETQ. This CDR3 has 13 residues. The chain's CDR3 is CASSPRPQETQYF. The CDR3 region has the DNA TGCGCCAGCAGCCCACGGCCCCAAGAGACCCAGTACTTC. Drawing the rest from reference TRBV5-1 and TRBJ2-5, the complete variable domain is KAGVTQTPRYLIKTRGQQVTLSCSPISGHRSVSWYQQTPGQGLQFLFEYFSETQRNKGNFPGRFSGRQFSNSRSEMNVSTLELGDSALYLCASSPRPQETQYFGPGTRLLVL.

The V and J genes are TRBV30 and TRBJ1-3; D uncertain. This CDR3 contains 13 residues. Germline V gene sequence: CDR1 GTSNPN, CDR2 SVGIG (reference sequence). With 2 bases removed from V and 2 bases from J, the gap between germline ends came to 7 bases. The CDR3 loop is CAWSHGTGNTIYF. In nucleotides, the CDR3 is TGTGCCTGGAGTCATGGGACTGGAAACACCATATATTTT.

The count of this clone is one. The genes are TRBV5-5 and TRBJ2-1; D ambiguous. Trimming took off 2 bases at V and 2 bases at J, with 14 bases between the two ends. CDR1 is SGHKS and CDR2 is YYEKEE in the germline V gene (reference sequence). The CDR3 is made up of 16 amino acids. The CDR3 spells CASSLASTATYNEQFF. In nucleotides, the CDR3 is TGTGCCAGCAGCTTAGCGAGTACCGCCACCTACAATGAGCAGTTCTTC.

CDR3 region: CASSLWGGGAAWEPQHF. CDR3 nucleotides: TGTGCCAGCAGCTTGTGGGGAGGGGGCGCAGCATGGGAGCCCCAGCATTTT. The chain employs TRBV5-6 and TRBJ1-5, with 7 positions matching TRBD1. The germline CDR1 and CDR2 sequences are SGHDT and YYEEEE. V lost 1 base to trimming and J lost 8 bases; unmatched junction nucleotides: 15. The CDR3 has 17 residues.

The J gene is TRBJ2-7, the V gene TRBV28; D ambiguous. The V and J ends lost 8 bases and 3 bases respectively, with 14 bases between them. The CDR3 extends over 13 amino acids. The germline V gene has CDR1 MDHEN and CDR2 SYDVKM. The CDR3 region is CASGREDFYEQYF. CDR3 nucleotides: TGTGCCAGCGGAAGAGAGGATTTCTACGAGCAGTACTTC.

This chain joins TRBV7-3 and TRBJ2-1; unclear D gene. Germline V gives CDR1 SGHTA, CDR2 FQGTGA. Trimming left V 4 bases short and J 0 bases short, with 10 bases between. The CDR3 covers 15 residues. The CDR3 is CASSSTRSSYNEQFF. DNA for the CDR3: TGTGCCAGCAGCTCAACAAGGAGCTCCTACAATGAGCAGTTCTTC.

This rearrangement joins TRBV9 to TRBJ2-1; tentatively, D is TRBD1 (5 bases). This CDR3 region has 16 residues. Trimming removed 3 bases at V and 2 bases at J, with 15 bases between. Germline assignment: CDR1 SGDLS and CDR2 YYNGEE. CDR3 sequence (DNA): TGTGCCAGCAGCGACCTCCTCGACAGACCCTACAATGAGCAGTTCTTC. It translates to CASSDLLDRPYNEQFF.

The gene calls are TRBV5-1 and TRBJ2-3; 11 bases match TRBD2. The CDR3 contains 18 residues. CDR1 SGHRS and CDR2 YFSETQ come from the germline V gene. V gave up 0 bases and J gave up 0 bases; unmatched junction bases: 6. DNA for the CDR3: TGCGCCAGCAGCTTGGGGCTAGCGGGGGGACCTAGCACAGATACGCAGTATTTT. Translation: CASSLGLAGGPSTDTQYF.

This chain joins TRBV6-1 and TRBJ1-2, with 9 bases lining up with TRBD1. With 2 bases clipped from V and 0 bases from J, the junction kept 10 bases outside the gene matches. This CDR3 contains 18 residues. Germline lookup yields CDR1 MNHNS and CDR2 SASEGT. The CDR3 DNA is TGTGCCAGCAGTGAAAAAACTTTATGGACAGGGGCTAACTATGGCTACACCTTC. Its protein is CASSEKTLWTGANYGYTF.